One sample yielded the 27 T cell receptor beta chains listed below, sequenced in a study of regulatory T cells in long-lasting Graves disease. Noted time point: newly diagnosed GD, antithyroid drugs for less than 3 months. PBMC-extracted RNA yielded the TCR library. Both iRepertoire HTBI primers and Arm-PCR of CDR3 regions were used to build the TCR beta libraries. TCRdb analysed the multiplex PCR reads with MiXCR anew, one entry per CDR3 protein. Of roughly 420,000 distinct CDR3 sequences in the sample, about 17% were seen once. This same sample was also taken into another study, of T cells in Graves' hyperthyroidism and ophthalmopathy.

The source was peripheral blood mononuclear cells (PBMCs), collected at new diagnosis, from a patient treated with antithyroid drugs. These receptors came from a woman in her 30s with Graves disease.

As for this clonotype: A read error is possible here, since a much larger clone lies one base away. This rearrangement joins TRBV28 to TRBJ2-1, with D possibly being TRBD2 (5 bases). The CDR3 totals 13 residues. V was cut by 3 bases and J by 10 bases, with 13 bases left in between. Germline V gene data show CDR1 as MDHEN and CDR2 as SYDVKM. The CDR3 DNA reads TGTGCCAGCAGTTTCTCCCGGAGCGGCGAGCAGTTCTTC. Its protein product is CASSFSRSGEQFF.

The chain has TRBV19 and TRBJ2-1; D may match TRBD1 or TRBD2 (5 bases each). The CDR3 length is 16 residues. Germline CDR1 is LNHDA and CDR2 is SQIVND (reference sequence). The V gene lost 2 bases and the J gene lost 0 bases, with 11 bases spanning the gap. The CDR3 is CASSISGASSYNEQFF. In DNA form, the CDR3 reads TGTGCCAGTAGTATATCCGGGGCCAGCTCCTACAATGAGCAGTTCTTC. The whole variable domain, filled in from reference TRBV19 and TRBJ2-1, reads DGGITQSPKYLFRKEGQNVTLSCEQNLNHDAMYWYRQDPGQGLRLIYYSQIVNDFQKGDIAEGYSVSREKKESFPLTVTSAQKNPTAFYLCASSISGASSYNEQFFGPGTRLTVL.

V and J are TRBV10-3 and TRBJ2-2, with 13 bases aligning to TRBD2. V gave up 9 bases and J gave up 5 bases; unmatched junction bases: 9. CDR1 and CDR2 (germline): ENHRY, SYGVKD. The CDR3 is made up of 16 amino acids. The CDR3 DNA follows: TGTGCCATTTTCCGACTAGCGGGAGGAGGGACCGGGGAGCTGTTTTTT. Translation: CAIFRLAGGGTGELFF.

This CDR3 is CASSALAGTTYNEQFF. CDR3 nucleotides: TGTGCCAGCAGTGCACTAGCGGGAACCACCTACAATGAGCAGTTCTTC. This chain connects TRBV28 to TRBJ2-1; 10 nucleotides align to TRBD2. The CDR3 extends over 16 amino acids. The trim removed 5 bases at V and 2 bases at J, leaving 6 bases unmatched. The V gene's germline CDR1 is MDHEN and CDR2 SYDVKM.

This clonotype was recorded many times. The CDR3 here is CASSSRLAGGPETQYF. CDR3 sequence (DNA): TGTGCCAGCAGCTCTAGACTAGCGGGAGGGCCAGAGACCCAGTACTTC. J is TRBJ2-5 and V is TRBV5-6, with 14 nucleotides matching TRBD2. The CDR3 contains 16 residues. Germline lookup yields CDR1 SGHDT and CDR2 YYEEEE. With V trimmed by 3 bases and J by 4 bases, 5 bases remained unmatched.

As for this clonotype: This clone may be a read error of a much larger clone one base away. This chain connects TRBV27 to TRBJ2-1, with D perhaps matching TRBD1 (6 bases). This CDR3 has 13 residues. Germline values: CDR1 MNHEY, CDR2 SMNVEV (reference sequence). CDR3 loop: CANSLGTRNEQFF. CDR3 sequence (DNA): TGTGCCAACAGTTTAGGGACAAGGAATGAGCAGTTCTTC.

This clonotype was seen many times. The V and J genes are TRBV6-1 and TRBJ2-7, with D perhaps TRBD2 (5 bases). The CDR3 loop spans 13 amino acids. V dropped 7 bases and J dropped 0 bases, with 10 bases sitting between them. Germline CDR1 reads MNHNS; CDR2 reads SASEGT. The CDR3 here is CASKAVASYEQYF. The CDR3 DNA reads TGTGCCAGCAAAGCGGTGGCCTCCTACGAGCAGTACTTC.

This clonotype was seen ten or more times. The rearrangement links TRBV5-1 to TRBJ2-7; 13 bases are shared with TRBD2. CDR1 and CDR2 from the germline V gene are SGHRS and YFSETQ. Trimming took 3 bases from V and 4 from J; bases not matched to a gene: 4. The CDR3 runs 15 residues. In nucleotides, the CDR3 is TGCGCCAGCAGCTGGACTAGCGGGAGTCCGTACGAGCAGTACTTC. The encoded protein is CASSWTSGSPYEQYF.

V is TRBV7-9 and J is TRBJ2-1, with D uncertain. Germline CDR1 reads SEHNR; CDR2 reads FQNEAQ (reference sequence). V dropped 5 bases and J dropped 5 bases, with 16 bases sitting between them. The CDR3 is made up of 15 amino acids. CDR3 DNA sequence: TGTGCCAGCAGCCGAGCCTCATTAGCCCACAATGAGCAGTTCTTC. It translates to CASSRASLAHNEQFF.

The V gene is TRBV14, the J gene TRBJ2-1; D unresolved. The closer fit of TRBJ2-7 to the DNA end suggests the J call may be wrong. The CDR3 has 12 amino acids. CDR1 is SGHDN, CDR2 FVKESK, per germline. CDR3 sequence (DNA): TGTGCCAGCAGCCACCACCCGTTTGAGCAGTACTTC. This codes for CASSHHPFEQYF.

Note on this clonotype: With only one base between it and a far larger clone, this is likely a read error. The chain links TRBV2 to TRBJ2-1, with 12 bases fitting TRBD2. The CDR3 extends over 15 amino acids. Trimming removed 3 bases from V and 6 bases from J; junction bases left unmatched: 3. CDR1 and CDR2 from the germline V gene are SNHLY and FYNNEI. The CDR3 DNA reads as TGTGCCAGCAGTGATGGGACTAGCGGGTTCAATGAGCAGTTCTTC. Translating it yields CASSDGTSGFNEQFF.

This clonotype was picked up a small number of times. V usage is TRBV20-1 and J usage is TRBJ1-5; TRBD1 is a possible D gene (6 bases). Per germline, CDR1 DFQATT and CDR2 SNEGSKA (reference sequence). The CDR3 totals 14 residues. V lost 6 bases and J lost 2, with 14 bases in between. CDR3 DNA sequence: TGCAGTGCGGTGGGGTACAGGGGCAATCAGCCCCAGCATTTT. It translates to CSAVGYRGNQPQHF.

This clonotype has at least ten counts. The V gene is TRBV6-5, the J gene TRBJ2-5; TRBD1 or TRBD2 may be the D gene (5 bases each). Germline V gene sequence: CDR1 MNHEY, CDR2 SVGAGI. Trimming left V 4 bases short and J 4 bases short, with 22 bases between. The CDR3 covers 17 residues. The CDR3 region is CASSSLLDSGAGETQYF. CDR3 DNA: TGTGCCAGCAGTTCACTCCTCGACAGTGGGGCGGGAGAGACCCAGTACTTC.

This clonotype was seen repeatedly, ten times or more. The chain uses TRBV11-2 and TRBJ2-1; 11 bases are shared with TRBD1. CDR3 length: 14 residues. Germline V CDR1 and CDR2: SGHAT, FQNNGV. V was clipped by 4 bases and J by 12 bases; unmatched bases: 8. The CDR3: CASSSGQGGLGQFF. CDR3 nucleotide sequence: TGTGCCAGCAGCTCGGGACAGGGGGGTTTGGGGCAGTTCTTC.

With regard to this clonotype: A much larger clonotype is one base distant, so this may be a read error. The V call is TRBV20-1, the J call TRBJ2-5; a possible D gene is TRBD2 (5 bases). The CDR3 length is 13 residues. Germline CDR1 is DFQATT and CDR2 is SNEGSKA (reference sequence). Written as DNA, the CDR3 is TGCATTGCTAGAGTACTAGGGCAAGAGACCCAGTACTTC. Translation gives CIARVLGQETQYF.

This clonotype was counted many times. The genes are TRBV3-1 and TRBJ2-3; no firm D call. In germline, CDR1 is LGHDT, CDR2 YNNKEL (reference sequence). This CDR3 region has 14 residues. V lost 0 bases and J lost 4, with 8 bases in between. DNA of the CDR3: TGTGCCAGCAGCCAAGATTCAGAATCAGATACGCAGTATTTT. Its protein product is CASSQDSESDTQYF.

This clonotype has more than one count but fewer than ten. Because it lacks the conserved phenylalanine or tryptophan at the end, this CDR3 is likely a read error. The chain joins TRBV27 to TRBJ1-1, with 9 bases matching TRBD1. The CDR3 runs 16 residues. From germline, CDR1 is MNHEY and CDR2 SMNVEV (reference sequence). Losses at the gene ends were 1 base for V and 4 bases for J; bases not matched to a gene: 7. CDR3 loop: CASSLLQGQGGTEAFS. CDR3 bases: TGTGCCAGCAGTTTATTGCAGGGACAGGGAGGCACTGAAGCTTTCTCT.

This chain joins TRBV6-1 and TRBJ2-7, with 11 bases identical to TRBD2. Germline loops: CDR1 MNHNS, CDR2 SASEGT. The CDR3 runs to 16 residues. With V trimmed by 5 bases and J by 0 bases, 6 bases remained unmatched. CDR3 coding DNA: TGTGCCAGCAGTCGGGGACTAGCGGCCAGCTCCTACGAGCAGTACTTC. It translates to CASSRGLAASSYEQYF.

V and J are TRBV6-1 and TRBJ2-4; tentatively, D is TRBD1 (5 bases). The germline CDR1 and CDR2 sequences are MNHNS and SASEGT. V gave up 6 bases and J gave up 8 bases, with 8 bases separating them. CDR3 length: 11 amino acids. The CDR3 spells CASRDSDIQYF. The DNA for the CDR3 is TGTGCCAGCAGAGACAGTGACATTCAGTACTTC.

This clonotype was seen only a few times. A read error may account for a junction end that differs from germline. The V call is TRBV6-9, the J call TRBJ2-2; 10 nucleotides line up with TRBD2. CDR1 and CDR2 (germline): MNHGY, SVAAGI. CDR3 size: 15 residues. The CDR3 DNA sequence: TGTGCCAGCAGTTACGAGGGACTAGCGTCCGGGGAGCCGTTTTTT. Translated: CASSYEGLASGEPFF.

The genes are TRBV4-3 and TRBJ2-1; D remains unclear. Germline-derived CDR1 and CDR2 are LGHNA and YSLEER. The CDR3 sequence is 15 residues long. With 1 base removed from V and 2 bases from J, the gap between germline ends came to 9 bases. The CDR3 spells CASSQVADPYNEQFF. The CDR3 nucleotides are TGCGCCAGCAGCCAAGTTGCCGACCCCTACAATGAGCAGTTCTTC.

Regarding this clonotype: This may come from a read error, since a much larger clone is one base off. The genes are TRBV30 and TRBJ1-5; no reliable D call. This CDR3 contains 13 residues. Germline lookup yields CDR1 GTSNPN and CDR2 SVGIG (reference sequence). CDR3 sequence (DNA): TGTGCCTGGAGTGACGGTCTCAATCCGCCCCAGCATTTT. It codes for CAWSDGLNPPQHF.

V gene TRBV4-1 combines with J gene TRBJ1-2; D gene ambiguous. The CDR3 is made up of 15 amino acids. CDR1 and CDR2 from the germline V gene are MGHRA and YSYEKL. V was pared by 4 bases and J by 4 bases, with 16 bases between. CDR3 nucleotide sequence: TGCGCCAGCAGCCCGTTGGGGAGTTCTGGCTATGGCTACACCTTC. Translation gives CASSPLGSSGYGYTF.

CDR3 sequence: CSARRRRDEKLFF. The CDR3 DNA sequence: TGCAGTGCTAGACGCCGGCGGGATGAAAAACTGTTTTTT. V is TRBV20-1 and J is TRBJ1-4; D call uncertain. The CDR3 spans 13 residues. The V gene lost 2 bases and the J gene lost 6 bases, with 10 bases spanning the gap. In germline, CDR1 is DFQATT, CDR2 SNEGSKA (reference sequence).

The V gene is TRBV6-2 or TRBV6-3, the J gene TRBJ2-1; 14 bases agree with TRBD2. V was pared by 5 bases and J by 8 bases, with 5 bases of the junction left unmatched. The CDR3 sequence is 15 residues long. CDR1 and CDR2 from the germline V gene are MNHEY and SVGEGT. Written as DNA, the CDR3 is TGTGCCAGCAGTCAGGGACTAGCGGGAGTGTATGAGCAGTTCTTC. It codes for CASSQGLAGVYEQFF.

This clonotype was recorded at least ten times. The rearrangement joins TRBV11-2 to TRBJ2-7; D may be TRBD2 (6 bases). Looked up from germline, CDR1 is SGHAT and CDR2 is FQNNGV. Trimming took off 1 base at V and 0 bases at J, with 10 bases between the two ends. The length of the CDR3 is 15 residues. The CDR3 protein is CASSLVEGISYEQYF. CDR3 DNA sequence: TGTGCCAGCAGCTTAGTGGAGGGTATCTCCTACGAGCAGTACTTC. Drawing the rest from reference TRBV11-2 and TRBJ2-7, the complete variable domain is EAGVAQSPRYKIIEKRQSVAFWCNPISGHATLYWYQQILGQGPKLLIQFQNNGVVDDSQLPKDRFSAERLKGVDSTLKIQPAKLEDSAVYLCASSLVEGISYEQYFGPGTRLTVT.

The chain combines TRBV12-3 or TRBV12-4 with TRBJ2-1, with 12 bases lining up with TRBD2. The CDR3 covers 18 residues. V shed 7 bases and J 1 base; nucleotides not matched to a gene: 11. CDR3 bases: TGTGCCAGCACGCGCCTGACTAGCGGGAGTTGGTCCTACAATGAGCAGTTCTTC. Translation: CASTRLTSGSWSYNEQFF.